Presented here are 22 T cell receptor beta chains from one specimen sequenced in a study of blood T cell repertoires in COVID-19 (dated by TCRdb to between 2020 and 2021). The method was the immunoSEQ multiplex PCR assay. In TCRdb, the immuneACCESS table is reduced to in-frame sequences with V and J assigned. These tables do not hold every clone; where another copy was compared, an unresolved V gene accounts for under half, and the others remain unexplained. The sample yields over 600,000 clones; 85% to 90% were counted once. About 0.26% of the sample is in the top ten clones. The sequenced sample was peripheral blood. The receptors come from a young woman with acute or convalescent COVID-19.

The chain couples TRBV9 to TRBJ1-4; TRBD1 might be the D (6 bases). Germline V gene sequence: CDR1 SGDLS, CDR2 YYNGEE. V shed 7 bases and J shed 2 bases, with 12 bases lying between them. The length of the CDR3 is 14 residues. The CDR3: CASGRGATNEKLFF. The CDR3 DNA is TGTGCCAGCGGTCGGGGGGCGACTAATGAAAAACTGTTTTTT.

The chain employs TRBV9 and TRBJ1-2; TRBD1 matches 10 bases. V gave up 3 bases and J gave up 2 bases; unmatched junction bases: 7. In germline, CDR1 is SGDLS, CDR2 YYNGEE. This CDR3 is built from 16 residues. Here the CDR3 DNA reads TGTGCCAGCAGCGCAGACCCGGGACAGGGGAACTATGGCTACACCTTC. This translates into CASSADPGQGNYGYTF.

This clone was counted a few times. The chain has TRBV6-1 and TRBJ2-7, with 9 bases lining up with TRBD2. This CDR3 comprises 15 residues. The V gene's germline CDR1 is MNHNS and CDR2 SASEGT. The junction had 10 bases not matched to a gene; V was cut back by 3 bases and J by 7 bases. The DNA for the CDR3 is TGTGCCAGCAGTGATCCTAGGTCAAGCGGGGGGGAGCAGTACTTC. This sequence encodes CASSDPRSSGGEQYF.

The chain links TRBV12-3 or TRBV12-4 to TRBJ1-4, with 9 bases fitting TRBD1. The CDR3 contains 13 residues. The J segment lost 6 bases and the V segment lost 10 bases, leaving 6 bases of the junction unmatched. In DNA form, the CDR3 reads TGTGCCACAGGGACAGGGTTTTATGAAAAACTGTTTTTT. Translation gives CATGTGFYEKLFF.

The chain has TRBV7-9 and TRBJ1-3; D unclear. CDR1 and CDR2 (germline): SEHNR, FQNEAQ (reference sequence). V was clipped by 7 bases and J by 3 bases, with 16 bases between them. The CDR3 extends over 15 amino acids. CDR3 region: CASTKAVPNGNTIYF. CDR3 DNA: TGTGCCAGCACAAAGGCGGTCCCAAATGGAAACACCATATATTTT.

This rearrangement joins TRBV5-4 to TRBJ1-2; TRBD1 is a possible D gene (6 bases). CDR1 and CDR2 from the germline V gene are SGHNT and YYREEE (reference sequence). Trimming removed 5 bases from V and 6 bases from J, with 11 bases in between. This CDR3 comprises 12 residues. DNA for the CDR3: TGTGCCAGCAGTTTTCAGGGGAATGGCTACACCTTC. Its translation is CASSFQGNGYTF.

The genes are TRBV4-1 and TRBJ1-2; 9 positions match TRBD1. CDR1 and CDR2 (germline): MGHRA, YSYEKL. The CDR3 length is 17 residues. Germline trimming cut 0 bases from V and 3 bases from J; bases unmatched to any gene: 8. The CDR3 sequence is CASSQETHRGQDYGYTF. The CDR3 bases are TGCGCCAGCAGCCAAGAGACCCACAGGGGGCAGGACTATGGCTACACCTTC.

About this clone itself: Other DNA sequences from this sample encode an identical CDR3 as well. The chain has TRBV4-1 and TRBJ2-2, with D perhaps matching TRBD2 (6 bases). The germline gives CDR1 MGHRA, CDR2 YSYEKL. This CDR3 has 14 residues. Trimming cost V 3 bases and J 5 bases, with 10 bases left between them. The CDR3 sequence: CASSQGTGTGELFF. The CDR3 DNA sequence: TGCGCCAGCAGCCAGGGGACTGGAACCGGGGAGCTGTTTTTT.

The chain links TRBV9 to TRBJ1-1; no definite D call. Between the trimmed V and J ends, which lost 3 bases and 4 bases, there was a span of 10 bases. Per germline, CDR1 SGDLS and CDR2 YYNGEE. The CDR3 totals 13 residues. The CDR3 sequence is CASSAPTRTEAFF. Here the CDR3 DNA reads TGTGCCAGCAGCGCCCCTACCCGCACTGAAGCTTTCTTT.

The CDR3 sequence: CASGGAGAGANVLTF. DNA for the CDR3: TGCGCCAGCGGGGGCGCAGGGGCTGGGGCCAACGTCCTGACTTTC. This rearrangement joins TRBV5-1 to TRBJ2-6; D is perhaps TRBD1 (6 bases). The CDR3 extends over 15 amino acids. Per germline, CDR1 SGHRS and CDR2 YFSETQ. V lost 7 bases, J lost 2 bases, and 13 bases lay in between.

V usage is TRBV12-3 or TRBV12-4 and J usage is TRBJ1-6; D is possibly TRBD1 (6 bases). This CDR3 is built from 12 residues. Trimming stripped 4 bases from V and 14 bases from J, with 12 bases between. The CDR3: CASSSDRGSLHF. CDR3 DNA sequence: TGTGCCAGCAGTTCGGACAGAGGATCCCTCCACTTT.

J is TRBJ1-5 and V is TRBV18, with TRBD1 matching over 9 bases. CDR3 size: 15 residues. The J segment lost 5 bases and the V segment lost 4 bases, leaving 6 bases of the junction unmatched. Per germline, CDR1 KGHSH and CDR2 LQKENI. CDR3 bases: TGTGCCAGCTCACTCACAGGGGGCGCGGATCAGCCCCAGCATTTT. Translating it yields CASSLTGGADQPQHF.

The chain combines TRBV6-5 with TRBJ2-3; possibly TRBD2 for D (5 bases). Trimming left V 7 bases short and J 5 bases short, with 16 bases between. The CDR3 covers 14 residues. Germline V gene data show CDR1 as MNHEY and CDR2 as SVGAGI. The CDR3 coding sequence is TGTGCCAGCAAAGCGGACCCTTTGGAAGATACGCAGTATTTT. It specifies CASKADPLEDTQYF.

The chain combines TRBV7-2 with TRBJ2-3; D possibly corresponds to TRBD2 (6 bases). The V and J ends lost 4 bases and 0 bases respectively, with 17 bases between them. This CDR3 is built from 17 residues. CDR1 is SGHTA, CDR2 FQGNSA, per germline. The CDR3 is CASSSRLTGTSTDTQYF. In DNA, the CDR3 is TGTGCCAGCAGCTCCCGCCTTACCGGGACTAGCACAGATACGCAGTATTTT.

This chain uses TRBV12-5 with TRBJ2-3; D perhaps matches TRBD2 (5 bases). Looked up from germline, CDR1 is LGHNT and CDR2 is FRNRAP. Trimming left V 6 bases short and J 3 bases short, with 13 bases between. CDR3 size: 14 residues. This CDR3 is CASGPSLATDTQYF. DNA of the CDR3: TGTGCTAGTGGACCCTCCCTAGCAACAGATACGCAGTATTTT.

The chain employs TRBV6-5 and TRBJ1-3, with D possibly matching TRBD1 (6 bases). The CDR3 runs 14 residues. CDR1 and CDR2 from the germline V gene are MNHEY and SVGAGI. Trimming cost V 7 bases and J 2 bases, with 12 bases left between them. The CDR3 bases are TGTGCCAGCACCCCAGGGGTAACTGGAAACACCATATATTTT. It codes for CASTPGVTGNTIYF.

The genes are TRBV5-1 and TRBJ2-7; D is ambiguous. This CDR3 comprises 13 residues. Trimming removed 4 bases from V and 1 base from J, with 9 bases in between. Germline V gives CDR1 SGHRS, CDR2 YFSETQ. CDR3 sequence reads: CASSSTNSYEQYF. The CDR3 coding sequence is TGCGCCAGCAGCAGCACTAATTCCTACGAGCAGTACTTC.

The chain joins TRBV12-3 or TRBV12-4 to TRBJ2-5; 7 nucleotides line up with TRBD1. With 7 bases clipped from V and 5 bases from J, the junction kept 4 bases outside the gene matches. The CDR3 loop spans 12 amino acids. The CDR3, as DNA: TGTGCCAGCACCTGGGACAGCGAGACCCAGTACTTC. As protein: CASTWDSETQYF.

In its sample, this clone was seen once. The chain employs TRBV9 and TRBJ1-4, with D possibly matching TRBD1 (6 bases). This CDR3 has 16 residues. V lost 4 bases, J lost 6 bases, and 19 bases lay in between. CDR1 is SGDLS, CDR2 YYNGEE, per germline. The CDR3 protein is CASSLGGGGFDEKLFF. The CDR3 DNA sequence: TGTGCCAGCAGCCTAGGGGGAGGGGGATTCGATGAAAAACTGTTTTTT.

This clone was seen only once. The chain carries TRBV6-5 and TRBJ1-3; D uncertain. Trimming removed 0 bases at V and 0 bases at J, with 9 bases between. The CDR3 contains 16 residues. CDR1 MNHEY and CDR2 SVGAGI come from the germline V gene. The CDR3 region has the DNA TGTGCCAGCAGTTACTCGGCCAAACGCTCTGGAAACACCATATATTTT. It codes for CASSYSAKRSGNTIYF.

This clone was seen once. Different DNA sequences within this sample yield the same CDR3. This chain links TRBV4-2 with TRBJ1-2; D is unresolved. V dropped 0 bases and J dropped 7 bases, with 3 bases sitting between them. The CDR3 has 11 amino acids. Germline CDR1 and CDR2: LGHNA and YNFKEQ. The CDR3 coding sequence is TGTGCCAGCAGCCAAGAGCGTGGCTACACCTTC. Its translation is CASSQERGYTF.

V is TRBV9 and J is TRBJ2-7; 7 nucleotides line up with TRBD2. V trimming: 4 bases; J trimming: 2 bases; junction bases outside the gene matches: 6. CDR1 is SGDLS, CDR2 YYNGEE, per germline. CDR3 length equals 14 residues. The CDR3, as DNA: TGTGCCAGCAGCCCGGGAGGATGGGCCTACGAGCAGTACTTC. As protein: CASSPGGWAYEQYF.